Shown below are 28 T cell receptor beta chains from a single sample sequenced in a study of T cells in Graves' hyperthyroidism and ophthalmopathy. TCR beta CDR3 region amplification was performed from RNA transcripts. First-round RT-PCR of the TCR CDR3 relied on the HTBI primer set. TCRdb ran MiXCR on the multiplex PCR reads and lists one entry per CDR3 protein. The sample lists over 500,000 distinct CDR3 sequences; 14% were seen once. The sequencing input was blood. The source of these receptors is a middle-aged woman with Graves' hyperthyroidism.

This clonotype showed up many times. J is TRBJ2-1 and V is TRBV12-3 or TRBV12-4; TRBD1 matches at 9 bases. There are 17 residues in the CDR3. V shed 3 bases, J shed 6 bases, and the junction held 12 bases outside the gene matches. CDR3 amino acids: CASSFEAGTGYGNEQFF. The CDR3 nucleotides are TGTGCCAGCAGTTTCGAGGCCGGGACAGGGTATGGCAATGAGCAGTTCTTC.

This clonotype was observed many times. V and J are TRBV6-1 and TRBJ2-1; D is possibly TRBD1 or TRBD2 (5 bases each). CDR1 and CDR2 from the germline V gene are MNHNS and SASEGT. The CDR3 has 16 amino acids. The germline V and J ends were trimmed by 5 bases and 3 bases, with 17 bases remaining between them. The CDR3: CASSLPRDPNYNEQFF. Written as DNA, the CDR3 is TGTGCCAGCAGTCTACCCCGGGACCCAAACTACAATGAGCAGTTCTTC.

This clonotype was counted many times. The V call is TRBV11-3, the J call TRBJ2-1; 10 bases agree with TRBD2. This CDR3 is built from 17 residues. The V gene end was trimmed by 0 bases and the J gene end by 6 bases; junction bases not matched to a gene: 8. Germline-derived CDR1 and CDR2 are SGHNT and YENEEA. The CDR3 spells CASSLDLLASGSNEQFF. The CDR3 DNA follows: TGTGCCAGCAGCTTAGATCTGTTGGCTAGCGGGAGCAATGAGCAGTTCTTC.

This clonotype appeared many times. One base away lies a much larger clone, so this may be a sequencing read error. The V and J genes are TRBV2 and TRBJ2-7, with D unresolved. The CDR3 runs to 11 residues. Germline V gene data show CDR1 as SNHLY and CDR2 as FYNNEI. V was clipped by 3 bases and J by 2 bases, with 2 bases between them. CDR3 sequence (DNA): TGTGCCAGCAGTGAGACCTACGAGCAGTACTTC. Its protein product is CASSETYEQYF.

Here the CDR3 reads CSARGSSLETQYF. CDR3 nucleotide sequence: TGCAGTGCTAGAGGTAGTAGCTTGGAGACCCAGTACTTC. The V and J genes are TRBV20-1 and TRBJ2-5; no definite D call. Per germline, CDR1 DFQATT and CDR2 SNEGSKA (reference sequence). Trimming left V 1 base short and J 5 bases short, with 11 bases between. CDR3 length: 13 residues.

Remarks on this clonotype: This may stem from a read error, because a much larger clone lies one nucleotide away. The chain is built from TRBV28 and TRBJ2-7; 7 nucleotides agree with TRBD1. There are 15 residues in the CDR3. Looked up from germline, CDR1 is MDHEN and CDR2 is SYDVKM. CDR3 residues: CASSSTGATSYEQCF. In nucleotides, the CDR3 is TGTGCCAGCAGTAGTACAGGGGCGACTTCCTACGAGCAGTGCTTC.

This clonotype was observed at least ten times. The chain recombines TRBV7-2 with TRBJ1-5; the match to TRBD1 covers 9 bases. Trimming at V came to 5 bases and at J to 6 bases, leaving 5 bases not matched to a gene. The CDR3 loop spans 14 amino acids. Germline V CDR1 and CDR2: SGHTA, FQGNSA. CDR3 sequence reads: CASSPRQGGQPQHF. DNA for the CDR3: TGTGCCAGCAGCCCGCGACAGGGGGGTCAGCCCCAGCATTTT. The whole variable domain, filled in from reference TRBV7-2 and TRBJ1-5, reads GAGVSQSPSNKVTEKGKDVELRCDPISGHTALYWYRQSLGQGLEFLIYFQGNSAPDKSGLPSDRFSAERTGGSVSTLTIQRTQQEDSAVYLCASSPRQGGQPQHFGDGTRLSIL.

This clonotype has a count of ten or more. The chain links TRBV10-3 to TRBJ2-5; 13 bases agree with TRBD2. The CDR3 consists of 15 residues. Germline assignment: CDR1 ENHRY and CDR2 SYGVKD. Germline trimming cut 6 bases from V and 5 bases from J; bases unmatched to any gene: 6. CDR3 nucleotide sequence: TGTGCCATCAGGGGAGGGACTAGCGGGACTGAGACCCAGTACTTC. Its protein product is CAIRGGTSGTETQYF.

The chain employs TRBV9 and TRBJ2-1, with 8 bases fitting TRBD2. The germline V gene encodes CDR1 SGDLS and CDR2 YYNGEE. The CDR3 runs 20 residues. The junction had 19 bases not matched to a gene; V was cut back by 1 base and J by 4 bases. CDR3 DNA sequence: TGTGCCAGCAGCGTACGTCCAAAGGGTTTTACTAGCGGCTTTTACAATGAGCAGTTCTTC. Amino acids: CASSVRPKGFTSGFYNEQFF.

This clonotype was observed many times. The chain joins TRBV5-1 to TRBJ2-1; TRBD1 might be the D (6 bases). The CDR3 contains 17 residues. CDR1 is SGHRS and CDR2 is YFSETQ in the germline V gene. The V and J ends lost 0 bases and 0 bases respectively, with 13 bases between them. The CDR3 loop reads CASSLATTGISYNEQFF. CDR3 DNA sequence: TGCGCCAGCAGCTTGGCCACGACAGGCATCTCCTACAATGAGCAGTTCTTC.

CDR3 loop: CSAGGSGRIYNEQFF. The DNA for the CDR3 is TGCAGTGCGGGCGGTAGCGGGAGGATATACAATGAGCAGTTCTTC. The J gene is TRBJ2-1, the V gene TRBV20-1, with TRBD2 identical over 10 bases. Germline V gives CDR1 DFQATT, CDR2 SNEGSKA (reference sequence). J was trimmed by 4 bases and V by 6 bases; bases with no gene match: 9. CDR3 length: 15 residues.

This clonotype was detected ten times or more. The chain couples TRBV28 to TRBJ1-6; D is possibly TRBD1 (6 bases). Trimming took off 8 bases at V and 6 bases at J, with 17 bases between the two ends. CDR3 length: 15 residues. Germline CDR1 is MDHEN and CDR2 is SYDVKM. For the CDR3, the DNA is TGTGCCAGCTCACCCTGGGGCAGGGGTAATTCACCCCTCCACTTT. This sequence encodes CASSPWGRGNSPLHF.

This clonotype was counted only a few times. The CDR3 nucleotides are TGTGCCAGCAGCTTAGTGGGATTGGGCTCCTACGAGCAGTACTTC. Protein product: CASSLVGLGSYEQYF. The chain carries TRBV5-5 and TRBJ2-7, with no clear D. Trimming shortened V by 2 bases and J by 0 bases, and 12 bases separated the two germline ends. Looked up from germline, CDR1 is SGHKS and CDR2 is YYEKEE (reference sequence). The CDR3 has 15 amino acids.

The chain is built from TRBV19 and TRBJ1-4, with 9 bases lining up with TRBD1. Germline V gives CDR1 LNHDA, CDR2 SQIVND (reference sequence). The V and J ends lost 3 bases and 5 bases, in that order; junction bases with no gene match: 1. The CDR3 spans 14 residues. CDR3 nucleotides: TGTGCCAGTAGTATCGACAGGGGGAATGAAAAACTGTTTTTT. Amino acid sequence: CASSIDRGNEKLFF.

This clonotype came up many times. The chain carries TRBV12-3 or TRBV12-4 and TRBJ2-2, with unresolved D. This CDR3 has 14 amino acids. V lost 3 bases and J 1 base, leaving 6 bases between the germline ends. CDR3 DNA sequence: TGTGCCAGCAGTTTCAGGCAGAACACCGGGGAGCTGTTTTTT. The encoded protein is CASSFRQNTGELFF.

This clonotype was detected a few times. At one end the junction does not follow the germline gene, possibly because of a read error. CDR3 region: CSARGLANADTQYF. The DNA of the CDR3 is TGCAGTGCGAGAGGACTAGCCAACGCAGATACGCAGTATTTT. The gene calls are TRBV20-1 and TRBJ2-3; 8 bases match TRBD2. Germline lookup yields CDR1 DFQATT and CDR2 SNEGSKA (reference sequence). The CDR3 is made up of 14 amino acids.

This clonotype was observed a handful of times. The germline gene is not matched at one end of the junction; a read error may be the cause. CDR3 amino acids: CVSSGEGGDNSPLHF. DNA for the CDR3: TGCGTCAGCAGCGGGGAGGGAGGAGATAATTCACCCCTCCACTTT. The genes are TRBV5-1 and TRBJ1-6, with D unclear. CDR3 length: 15 residues. Germline V gene data show CDR1 as SGHRS and CDR2 as YFSETQ.

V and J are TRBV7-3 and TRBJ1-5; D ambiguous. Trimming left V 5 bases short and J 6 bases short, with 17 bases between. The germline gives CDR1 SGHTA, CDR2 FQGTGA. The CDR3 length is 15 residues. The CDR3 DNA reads TGTGCCAGCAGCAAAAACCAATTGGGGAGTCAGCCCCAGCATTTT. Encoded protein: CASSKNQLGSQPQHF.

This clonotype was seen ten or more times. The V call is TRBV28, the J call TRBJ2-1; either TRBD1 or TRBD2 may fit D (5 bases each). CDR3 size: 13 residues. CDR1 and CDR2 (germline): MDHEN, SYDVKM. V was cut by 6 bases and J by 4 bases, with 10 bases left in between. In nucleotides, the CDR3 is TGTGCCAGCAGGGGGGAGAATTACAATGAGCAGTTCTTC. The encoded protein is CASRGENYNEQFF.

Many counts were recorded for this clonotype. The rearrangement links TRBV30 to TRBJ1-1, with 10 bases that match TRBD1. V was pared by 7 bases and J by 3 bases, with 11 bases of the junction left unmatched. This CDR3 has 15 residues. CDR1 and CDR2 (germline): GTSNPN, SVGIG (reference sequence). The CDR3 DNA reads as TGTGCCTCTTCCCTGCGGGACAGGGGTTACACTGAAGCTTTCTTT. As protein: CASSLRDRGYTEAFF.

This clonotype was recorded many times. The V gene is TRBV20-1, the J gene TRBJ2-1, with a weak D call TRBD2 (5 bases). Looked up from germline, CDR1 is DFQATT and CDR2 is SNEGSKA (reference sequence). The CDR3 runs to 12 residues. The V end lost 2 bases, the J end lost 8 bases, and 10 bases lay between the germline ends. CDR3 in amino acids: CSARLAGDEQFF. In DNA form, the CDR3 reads TGCAGTGCTAGACTAGCCGGGGATGAGCAGTTCTTC.

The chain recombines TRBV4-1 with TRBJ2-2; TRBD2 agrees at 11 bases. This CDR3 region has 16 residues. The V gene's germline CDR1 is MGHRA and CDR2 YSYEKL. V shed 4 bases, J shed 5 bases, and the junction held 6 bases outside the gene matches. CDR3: CASSPKGLAVTGELFF. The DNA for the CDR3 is TGCGCCAGCAGCCCGAAGGGACTAGCGGTTACCGGGGAGCTGTTTTTT.

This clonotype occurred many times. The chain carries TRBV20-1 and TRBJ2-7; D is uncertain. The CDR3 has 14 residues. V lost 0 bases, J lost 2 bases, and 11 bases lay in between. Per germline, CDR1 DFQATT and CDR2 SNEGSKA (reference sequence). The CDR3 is CSARDAGPPYEQYF. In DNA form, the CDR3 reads TGCAGTGCTAGAGATGCCGGGCCCCCCTACGAGCAGTACTTC.

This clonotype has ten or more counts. CDR3 amino acids: CASSFGTSGYTDTQYF. Here the CDR3 DNA reads TGTGCCAGCAGCTTTGGGACTAGCGGATACACAGATACGCAGTATTTT. The V gene is TRBV7-2, the J gene TRBJ2-3, with TRBD2 matching 11 bases. Germline-derived CDR1 and CDR2 are SGHTA and FQGNSA. The CDR3 is 16 amino acids. V was pared by 3 bases and J by 2 bases, with 4 bases of the junction left unmatched.

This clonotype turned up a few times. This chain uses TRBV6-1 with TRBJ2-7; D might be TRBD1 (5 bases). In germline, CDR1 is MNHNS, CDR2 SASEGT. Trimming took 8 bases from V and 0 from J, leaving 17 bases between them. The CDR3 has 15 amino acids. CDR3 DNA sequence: TGTGCCAGCTCGATTGGGCTAGGGGCCTCCTACGAGCAGTACTTC. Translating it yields CASSIGLGASYEQYF.

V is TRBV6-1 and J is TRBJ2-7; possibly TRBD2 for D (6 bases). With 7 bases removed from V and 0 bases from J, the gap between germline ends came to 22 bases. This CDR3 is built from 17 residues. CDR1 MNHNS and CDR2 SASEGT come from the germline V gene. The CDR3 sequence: CASIDGLGLSSSYEQYF. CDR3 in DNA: TGTGCCAGCATCGACGGGTTGGGACTTTCGAGCTCCTACGAGCAGTACTTC.

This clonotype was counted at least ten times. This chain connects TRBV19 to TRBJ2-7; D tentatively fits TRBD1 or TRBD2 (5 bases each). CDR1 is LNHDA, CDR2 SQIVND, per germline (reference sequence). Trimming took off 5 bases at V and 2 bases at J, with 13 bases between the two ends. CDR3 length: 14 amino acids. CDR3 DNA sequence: TGTGCCAGTAGTGGTCGGGGCAGGACCTACGAGCAGTACTTC. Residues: CASSGRGRTYEQYF.

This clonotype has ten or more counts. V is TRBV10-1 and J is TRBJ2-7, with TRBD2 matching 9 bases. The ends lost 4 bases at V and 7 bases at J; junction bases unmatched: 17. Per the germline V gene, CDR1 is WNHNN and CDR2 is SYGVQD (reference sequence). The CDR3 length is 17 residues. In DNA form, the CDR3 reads TGCGCCAGCAGTGCCGTGGTGTCGGCTAGCGGGAAGTGGGAGCAGTACTTC. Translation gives CASSAVVSASGKWEQYF.